Presented here are 32 T cell receptor beta chains from one specimen sequenced in a study of blood T cell repertoires in COVID-19 (dated by TCRdb to 2019 to 2021). Receptor amplification or capture employed the immunoSEQ multiplex PCR assay. The source is immuneACCESS, and TCRdb retained only in-frame sequences with V and J called. Part of the clones is not carried over; for the studies checked, unresolved V genes explain less than half of this, and the remainder is unexplained. The sample table records approximately 200,000 clones; about nine tenths of these occur just once. Approximately 2% of the sample is held by the ten biggest clonotypes. The sequenced sample consisted of PBMCs or T cells enriched from blood (not recorded which). Receptors originate from a woman aged 25 to 39 who had recovered from COVID-19.

The CDR3 spells CASSLTPSGISTDTQYF. The CDR3, as DNA: TGTGCCAGCAGCTTGACACCTAGCGGGATTAGCACAGATACGCAGTATTTT. This chain joins TRBV13 and TRBJ2-3; TRBD2 agrees at 9 bases. CDR3 length equals 17 residues. Germline CDR1 is PRHDT and CDR2 is FYEKMQ (reference sequence). With V trimmed by 3 bases and J by 0 bases, 7 bases remained unmatched. The full variable domain, with the rest looked up from reference TRBV13 and TRBJ2-3, is AAGVIQSPRHLIKEKRETATLKCYPIPRHDTVYWYQQGPGQDPQFLISFYEKMQSDKGSIPDRFSAQQFSDYHSELNMSSLELGDSALYFCASSLTPSGISTDTQYFGPGTRLTVL.

This chain connects TRBV20-1 to TRBJ1-2; unclear D gene. The CDR3 has 10 amino acids. V lost 7 bases and J 5 bases, leaving 8 bases between the germline ends. Per germline, CDR1 DFQATT and CDR2 SNEGSKA (reference sequence). The CDR3 loop reads CSVGSYGYTF. CDR3 bases: TGCAGTGTTGGCAGTTATGGCTACACCTTC.

J is TRBJ2-1 and V is TRBV24-1; 12 bases are a match to TRBD2. The V gene end was trimmed by 5 bases and the J gene end by 2 bases; junction bases not matched to a gene: 6. The CDR3 is made up of 17 amino acids. Per germline, CDR1 KGHDR and CDR2 SFDVKD. In DNA, the CDR3 is TGTGCCACCAGTGGTCCTAGCGGGAGGGCCCCCTACAATGAGCAGTTCTTC. It encodes CATSGPSGRAPYNEQFF.

This chain connects TRBV3-1 (or the pseudogene TRBV3-2) to TRBJ1-1; 7 nucleotides match TRBD1. Germline lookup yields CDR1 LGHDT and CDR2 YNNKEL (reference sequence). This CDR3 contains 11 residues. The ends lost 4 bases at V and 11 bases at J; junction bases unmatched: 4. The CDR3 sequence is CASSPGGDAFF. CDR3 DNA: TGTGCCAGCAGCCCAGGGGGTGACGCTTTCTTT.

This chain uses TRBV7-8 with TRBJ1-2; D perhaps matches TRBD1 (5 bases). Per germline, CDR1 SGHVS and CDR2 FQNEAQ. Trimming removed 1 base at V and 8 bases at J, with 14 bases between. This CDR3 region has 14 residues. DNA of the CDR3: TGTGCCAGCAGCTTAGGAAGGGGCCAAGGGGGCTACACCTTC. The encoded protein is CASSLGRGQGGYTF.

The chain links TRBV7-2 to TRBJ2-3; no reliable D call. This CDR3 comprises 14 residues. Trimming removed 4 bases at V and 1 base at J, with 9 bases between. Germline lookup yields CDR1 SGHTA and CDR2 FQGNSA. The CDR3 DNA is TGTGCCAGCAGCTCGCCCGGAGGCACAGATACGCAGTATTTT. It yields the protein CASSSPGGTDTQYF.

This clone was detected many times. V is TRBV19 and J is TRBJ2-3; the match to TRBD2 covers 10 bases. Germline lookup yields CDR1 LNHDA and CDR2 SQIVND (reference sequence). The CDR3 spans 15 residues. V lost 3 bases, J lost 7 bases, and 7 bases stayed unmatched. DNA for the CDR3: TGTGCCAGTAGTATGGCTAGCGGGAGTATTAATACGCAGTATTTT. This gives the protein CASSMASGSINTQYF. Full variable domain (outside the CDR3, taken from reference TRBV19 and TRBJ2-3): DGGITQSPKYLFRKEGQNVTLSCEQNLNHDAMYWYRQDPGQGLRLIYYSQIVNDFQKGDIAEGYSVSREKKESFPLTVTSAQKNPTAFYLCASSMASGSINTQYFGPGTRLTVL.

The chain couples TRBV7-8 to TRBJ1-2; 8 bases are shared with TRBD1. This CDR3 has 16 residues. Germline values: CDR1 SGHVS, CDR2 FQNEAQ. J gave up 4 bases and V 3 bases, and 10 bases lay outside the gene matches. CDR3 loop: CASSFAPRQGTYGYTF. CDR3 nucleotides: TGTGCCAGCAGCTTCGCCCCCCGACAGGGGACCTATGGCTACACCTTC.

The rearrangement links TRBV14 to TRBJ2-7; TRBD2 might be the D (6 bases). In germline, CDR1 is SGHDN, CDR2 FVKESK. This CDR3 has 14 amino acids. Trimming stripped 3 bases from V and 3 bases from J, with 12 bases between. The CDR3 reads CASSHGGAIYEQYF. The CDR3 DNA reads TGTGCCAGCAGCCACGGGGGAGCGATCTACGAGCAGTACTTC.

The CDR3 is CAISESREGYTF. Here the CDR3 DNA reads TGTGCCATCAGTGAGTCGAGGGAAGGCTACACCTTC. This chain uses TRBV10-3 with TRBJ1-2; D gene uncertain. This CDR3 is built from 12 residues. Germline loops: CDR1 ENHRY, CDR2 SYGVKD. Trimming took 0 bases from V and 8 from J, leaving 7 bases between them.

The chain joins TRBV9 to TRBJ1-2; the D gene is possibly TRBD1 (5 bases). CDR3 size: 16 residues. V gave up 3 bases and J gave up 3 bases, with 18 bases separating them. Germline CDR1 SGDLS, CDR2 YYNGEE. CDR3 region: CASSALREGQDYGYTF. DNA for the CDR3: TGTGCCAGCAGCGCCCTCCGGGAGGGGCAGGACTATGGCTACACCTTC.

The rearrangement uses TRBV19 and TRBJ2-7; D possibly corresponds to TRBD1 (5 bases). Trimming left V 5 bases short and J 1 base short, with 12 bases between. This CDR3 region has 14 residues. Germline V gives CDR1 LNHDA, CDR2 SQIVND (reference sequence). In DNA, the CDR3 is TGTGCCAGTAGTGTGACAGCTGCATCCTACGAGCAGTACTTC. Residues: CASSVTAASYEQYF. Full variable domain (rest looked up from reference TRBV19 and TRBJ2-7): DGGITQSPKYLFRKEGQNVTLSCEQNLNHDAMYWYRQDPGQGLRLIYYSQIVNDFQKGDIAEGYSVSREKKESFPLTVTSAQKNPTAFYLCASSVTAASYEQYFGPGTRLTVT.

This chain links TRBV5-1 with TRBJ1-2, with 7 bases aligning to TRBD1. Trimming took 3 bases from V and 0 from J; bases not matched to a gene: 8. CDR1 SGHRS and CDR2 YFSETQ come from the germline V gene. The CDR3 totals 16 residues. CDR3 amino acids: CASSWGTATSNYGYTF. CDR3 bases: TGCGCCAGCAGCTGGGGGACAGCGACCTCTAACTATGGCTACACCTTC.

The genes are TRBV7-9 and TRBJ1-2; a weak D match, TRBD1 (5 bases). This CDR3 is 16 amino acids long. V lost 3 bases to trimming and J lost 0 bases, with 14 bases between them. In germline, CDR1 is SEHNR, CDR2 FQNEAQ (reference sequence). As DNA, the CDR3 is TGTGCCAGCAGCTTCCCACGGCAGGGCACTAACTATGGCTACACCTTC. Its protein is CASSFPRQGTNYGYTF.

J is TRBJ1-3 and V is TRBV5-4, with 9 bases fitting TRBD1. This CDR3 has 15 amino acids. CDR1 and CDR2 (germline): SGHNT, YYREEE (reference sequence). Germline trimming cut 0 bases from V and 2 bases from J; bases unmatched to any gene: 0. The CDR3, as DNA: TGTGCCAGCAGCTTGGGACAGGGGGCTGGAAACACCATATATTTT. Protein sequence: CASSLGQGAGNTIYF.

This CDR3 reads CASSRGGGNYGYTF. DNA for the CDR3: TGTGCCAGCAGCCGGGGCGGGGGGAACTATGGCTACACCTTC. V and J are TRBV4-2 and TRBJ1-2; weak D call: TRBD1 (5 bases). V lost 4 bases and J 2 bases, leaving 11 bases between the germline ends. The CDR3 extends over 14 amino acids. In germline, CDR1 is LGHNA, CDR2 YNFKEQ.

The genes are TRBV30 and TRBJ2-2; perhaps TRBD1 as D (5 bases). Germline V gives CDR1 GTSNPN, CDR2 SVGIG (reference sequence). This CDR3 comprises 12 residues. V shed 8 bases and J shed 5 bases, with 12 bases lying between them. The DNA of the CDR3 is TGTGCCAATCCAGGGTATACCGGGGAGCTGTTTTTT. The encoded protein is CANPGYTGELFF.

This clone is a singleton in its sample. V is TRBV11-3 and J is TRBJ2-7; 8 positions match TRBD1. V trimming: 3 bases; J trimming: 6 bases; junction bases outside the gene matches: 4. Germline values: CDR1 SGHNT, CDR2 YENEEA. This CDR3 comprises 13 residues. The CDR3 here is CASSLQGAVEQYF. As DNA, the CDR3 is TGTGCCAGCAGCTTGCAGGGGGCTGTCGAGCAGTACTTC.

By its share, this clone is medium-sized. V usage is TRBV15 and J usage is TRBJ2-5; TRBD2 matches 10 bases. Germline loops: CDR1 LNHNV, CDR2 YYDKDF (reference sequence). The ends lost 7 bases at V and 2 bases at J; junction bases unmatched: 7. The CDR3 has 15 amino acids. CDR3: CATKKNSGGQETQYF. Written as DNA, the CDR3 is TGTGCCACCAAAAAGAATAGCGGGGGGCAAGAGACCCAGTACTTC.

The rearrangement uses TRBV4-3 and TRBJ2-5, with 9 bases aligning to TRBD1. This CDR3 is built from 16 residues. In germline, CDR1 is LGHNA, CDR2 YSLEER. V lost 4 bases, J lost 9 bases, and 15 bases stayed unmatched. CDR3 DNA sequence: TGCGCCAGCAGCCCGAACACCGGGACAGGGAGCTCGGCCCAGTACTTC. This encodes CASSPNTGTGSSAQYF.

The J gene is TRBJ2-5, the V gene TRBV2; maybe TRBD1 (6 bases). The V gene's germline CDR1 is SNHLY and CDR2 FYNNEI. Deletions cut 4 bases from V and 7 bases from J, with 7 bases between. The CDR3 consists of 11 residues. The CDR3 DNA sequence: TGTGCCAGCAGTGGACAGGCGACCCAGTACTTC. It specifies CASSGQATQYF.

The chain carries TRBV7-8 and TRBJ2-1, with a tentative D call TRBD2 (6 bases). CDR3 size: 11 residues. CDR1 is SGHVS and CDR2 is FQNEAQ in the germline V gene. Trimming stripped 3 bases from V and 14 bases from J, with 11 bases between. The CDR3 region is CASSLGGREFF. The CDR3 DNA reads as TGTGCCAGCAGCTTGGGAGGAAGAGAGTTCTTC. Together with reference TRBV7-8 and TRBJ2-1, the CDR3 gives the full variable domain: GAGVSQSPRYKVAKRGQDVALRCDPISGHVSLFWYQQALGQGPEFLTYFQNEAQLDKSGLPSDRFFAERPEGSVSTLKIQRTQQEDSAVYLCASSLGGREFFGPGTRLTVL.

The chain uses TRBV30 and TRBJ1-3; no clear D gene. Germline-derived CDR1 and CDR2 are GTSNPN and SVGIG (reference sequence). The CDR3 contains 13 residues. Trimming left V 5 bases short and J 0 bases short, with 8 bases between. The CDR3 coding sequence is TGTGCCTGGGGTTTCCACTCTGGAAACACCATATATTTT. It encodes CAWGFHSGNTIYF. Variable domain in full (rest from reference TRBV30 and TRBJ1-3): SQTIHQWPATLVQPVGSPLSLECTVEGTSNPNLYWYRQAAGRGLQLLFYSVGIGQISSEVPQNLSASRPQDRQFILSSKKLLLSDSGFYLCAWGFHSGNTIYFGEGSWLTVV.

The chain has TRBV3-1 (or the pseudogene TRBV3-2) and TRBJ1-1; D is undetermined. This CDR3 comprises 12 residues. Trimming pared 1 base from V and 6 bases from J, leaving 6 bases between. CDR1 is LGHDT and CDR2 is YNNKEL in the germline V gene (reference sequence). The CDR3 reads CASSQVQSEAFF. The CDR3 DNA reads as TGTGCCAGCAGCCAAGTACAGTCTGAAGCTTTCTTT.

This clone has a single count. The chain couples TRBV29-1 to TRBJ1-1; D gene unclear. Germline CDR1 and CDR2: SQVTM and ANQGSEA. The CDR3 is 13 amino acids. Trimming took 6 bases from V and 4 from J, leaving 15 bases between them. CDR3 bases: TGCAGCGTGAAAGGTGGGCAGACCACTGAAGCTTTCTTT. Protein: CSVKGGQTTEAFF.

The rearrangement links TRBV19 to TRBJ2-7; tentatively, D is TRBD1 (6 bases). The CDR3 loop spans 13 amino acids. Trimming shortened V by 6 bases and J by 6 bases, and 15 bases separated the two germline ends. CDR1 and CDR2 from the germline V gene are LNHDA and SQIVND (reference sequence). CDR3 amino acids: CASSPLQGLEQYF. DNA of the CDR3: TGTGCCAGTAGCCCCCTACAGGGTCTCGAGCAGTACTTC. The full variable domain, rest sourced from reference TRBV19 and TRBJ2-7, is DGGITQSPKYLFRKEGQNVTLSCEQNLNHDAMYWYRQDPGQGLRLIYYSQIVNDFQKGDIAEGYSVSREKKESFPLTVTSAQKNPTAFYLCASSPLQGLEQYFGPGTRLTVT.

The chain employs TRBV7-8 and TRBJ2-1; D is perhaps TRBD2 (7 bases). The V gene's germline CDR1 is SGHVS and CDR2 FQNEAQ. This CDR3 region has 15 residues. With 3 bases removed from V and 6 bases from J, the gap between germline ends came to 15 bases. CDR3 residues: CASSFSGGVFNEQFF. In DNA, the CDR3 is TGTGCCAGCAGCTTTTCGGGGGGCGTCTTCAATGAGCAGTTCTTC.

The J gene is TRBJ2-7, the V gene TRBV29-1; 11 bases line up with TRBD2. The trim removed 3 bases at V and 7 bases at J, leaving 5 bases unmatched. Germline CDR1 reads SQVTM; CDR2 reads ANQGSEA. This CDR3 comprises 13 residues. The DNA for the CDR3 is TGCAGCGTTGAGCGACTAGCGGGACGGGAGCAGTACTTC. It specifies CSVERLAGREQYF.

The chain links TRBV11-3 to TRBJ2-1, with D hard to call. In germline, CDR1 is SGHNT, CDR2 YENEEA. Trimming took off 5 bases at V and 0 bases at J, with 14 bases between the two ends. The CDR3 is 16 amino acids. The CDR3 is CASSPLSSLSYNEQFF. In DNA, the CDR3 is TGTGCCAGCAGCCCCCTATCCTCCCTCTCCTACAATGAGCAGTTCTTC.

This chain joins TRBV19 and TRBJ1-5; TRBD1 aligns across 9 bases. Trimming removed 4 bases from V and 4 bases from J; junction bases left unmatched: 2. Germline-derived CDR1 and CDR2 are LNHDA and SQIVND (reference sequence). This CDR3 has 14 residues. CDR3 DNA sequence: TGTGCCAGTAGTAGAGGACAGGGGAATCAGCCCCAGCATTTT. Its protein is CASSRGQGNQPQHF.

The chain combines TRBV20-1 with TRBJ1-2, with 7 positions matching TRBD1. V gave up 3 bases and J gave up 3 bases; unmatched junction bases: 7. Germline CDR1 reads DFQATT; CDR2 reads SNEGSKA (reference sequence). This CDR3 contains 14 residues. The DNA for the CDR3 is TGCAGTGCTAGTAACAGGGACAGATACTATGGCTACACCTTC. Residues: CSASNRDRYYGYTF.

The chain carries TRBV3-1 (or the pseudogene TRBV3-2) and TRBJ1-1; D gene uncertain. The CDR3 length is 13 residues. Germline V gene sequence: CDR1 LGHDT, CDR2 YNNKEL (reference sequence). V was pared by 4 bases and J by 2 bases, with 8 bases between. The CDR3 is CASSRGLNTEAFF. The CDR3 DNA reads as TGTGCCAGCAGCCGTGGACTAAACACTGAAGCTTTCTTT.